This TCR beta chain stems from a study of T cells after yellow fever vaccination. Whole-study results and caveats: On re-exposure, the response was weaker but peaked faster, at day 5 versus 15.

Germline V lookup: CDR1 MNHEY, CDR2 SVGAGI. The CDR3 extends over 14 amino acids. Trimming shortened V by 2 bases and J by 5 bases, and 12 bases separated the two germline ends. In TCRdb, the 5' RACE reads were re-called with MiXCR into one record per CDR3 protein. The sample consists of tens of thousands of distinct CDR3 sequences, 7.7% of them appearing once. This clonotype was seen a handful of times. Its antigen is currently unknown. The specimen was CD8+ T cells sorted from PBMCs, collected on the day of the yellow fever booster vaccination. This chain joins TRBV6-5 and TRBJ2-5; TRBD2 is a possible D gene (6 bases). This TCR was sampled from a man aged 25-40 years who received the YFV17D yellow fever vaccine. The CDR3 DNA is TGTGCCAGCAGTTACCGGGACTCCCGGGAGACCCAGTACTTC. It encodes CASSYRDSRETQYF.